This entry features one T cell receptor (beta chain) sequence. Its specificity is unknown. The data were obtained in a study of T-cell memory formation after mild COVID-19. Study context: TCR clusters were largely donor specific. Overall study findings and caveats: There were some responding clones in pre-infection memory, which suggested that cross-reactive memory had joined. There was no confirmation that second-wave clones peaking on day 37 were SARS-CoV-2 specific.

Germline V gives CDR1 DFQATT, CDR2 SNEGSKA (reference sequence). There are 11 residues in the CDR3. Trimming removed 2 bases at V and 6 bases at J, with 8 bases between. Each CDR3 protein is one row after TCRdb ran MiXCR on the 5' RACE reads. The sample lists about 120,000 distinct CDR3 sequences; around a sixth were seen once. The chain joins TRBV20-1 to TRBJ2-7; D not resolved. The specimen was PBMCs or a T cell subset sorted from them (not recorded which). This receptor was obtained from an adult woman who had mild COVID-19 (a few samples of this study predate the infection). Cell type and time point are not known. CDR3 nucleotide sequence: TGCAGTGCTAGACGCCGACTCGAGCAGTACTTC. It is translated as CSARRRLEQYF.